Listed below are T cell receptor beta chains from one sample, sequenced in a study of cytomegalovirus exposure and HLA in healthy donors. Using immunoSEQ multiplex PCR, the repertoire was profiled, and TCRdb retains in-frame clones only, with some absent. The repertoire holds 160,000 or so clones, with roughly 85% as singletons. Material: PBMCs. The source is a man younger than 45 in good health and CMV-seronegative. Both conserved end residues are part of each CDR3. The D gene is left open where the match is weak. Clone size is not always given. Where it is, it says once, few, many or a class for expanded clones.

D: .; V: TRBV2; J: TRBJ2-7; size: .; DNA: TGTGCCAGCAGTGAACCAGGCTCCTACGAGCAGTACTTC; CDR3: CASSEPGSYEQYF
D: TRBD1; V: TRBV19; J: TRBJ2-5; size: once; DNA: TGTGCCAGTAGTACTACAGGGGGCGACGGTCGGGAGACCCAGTACTTC; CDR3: CASSTTGGDGRETQYF
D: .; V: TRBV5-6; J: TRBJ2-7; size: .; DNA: TGTGCCAGCAGCTTGGACCGGTACGAGCAGTACTTC; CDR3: CASSLDRYEQYF
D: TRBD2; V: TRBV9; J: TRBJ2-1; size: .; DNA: TGTGCCAGCAGCGGGACTAGCGGGGGATACAATGAGCAGTTCTTC; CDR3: CASSGTSGGYNEQFF
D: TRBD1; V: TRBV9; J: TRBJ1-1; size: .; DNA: TGTGCCAGCAGCGTGGGACAGGGGTACACTGAAGCTTTCTTT; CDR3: CASSVGQGYTEAFF
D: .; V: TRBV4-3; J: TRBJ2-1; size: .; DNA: TGCGCCAGCAGCCAAGATAGGGGGACGCCCTACAATGAGCAGTTCTTC; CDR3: CASSQDRGTPYNEQFF
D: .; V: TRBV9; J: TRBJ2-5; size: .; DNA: TGTGCCAGCAGCCCCCGGGTGGAGACCCAGTACTTC; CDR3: CASSPRVETQYF
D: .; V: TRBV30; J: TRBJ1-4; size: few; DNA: TGTGCCTGGGGATGGGGGGTTACTAATGAAAAACTGTTTTTT; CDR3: CAWGWGVTNEKLFF
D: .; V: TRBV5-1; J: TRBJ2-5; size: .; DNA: TGCGCCAGCAGCTTCCAGGGCGGCCAAGAGACCCAGTACTTC; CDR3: CASSFQGGQETQYF
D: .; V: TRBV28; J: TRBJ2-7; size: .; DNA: TGTGCCAGCAGTTCGGTAGCCTTCGAGCAGTACTTC; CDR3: CASSSVAFEQYF
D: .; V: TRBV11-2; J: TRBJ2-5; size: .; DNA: TGTGCCAGCAGCTTAGGCTACAGTTCGTACTTC; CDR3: CASSLGYSSYF
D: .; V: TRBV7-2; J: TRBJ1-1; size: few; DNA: TGTGCCAGCAGCTTAGGCTCAGGGAACACTGAAGCTTTCTTT; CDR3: CASSLGSGNTEAFF
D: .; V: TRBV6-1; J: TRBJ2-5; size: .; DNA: TGTGCCAGCAGTGAAAGGGGAATGGCAGAGACCCAGTACTTC; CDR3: CASSERGMAETQYF
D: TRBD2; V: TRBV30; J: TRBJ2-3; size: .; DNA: TGTGCCTGGAGTAGAGGGACTAGCGGGAGGGGCGATACGCAGTATTTT; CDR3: CAWSRGTSGRGDTQYF
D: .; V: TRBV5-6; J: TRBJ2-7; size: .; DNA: TGTGCCAGCAGCCCGGGGGTGGGGGGACCCTACGAGCAGTACTTC; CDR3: CASSPGVGGPYEQYF
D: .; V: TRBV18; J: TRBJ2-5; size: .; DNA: TGTGCCAGCTCACCGGTGACAAACCAAGAGACCCAGTACTTC; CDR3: CASSPVTNQETQYF
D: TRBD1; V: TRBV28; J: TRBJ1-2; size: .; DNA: TGTGCCAGCAGCGAGGGACAGAGCTATGGCTACACCTTC; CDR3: CASSEGQSYGYTF
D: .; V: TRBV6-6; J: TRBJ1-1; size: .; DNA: TGTGCCAGCAGGGAGAGACAGGAGAACACTGAAGCTTTCTTT; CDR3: CASRERQENTEAFF
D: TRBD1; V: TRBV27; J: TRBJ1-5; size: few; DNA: TGTGCCAGCAGTCACGCACAACAGGGGACCAGCAATCAGCCCCAGCATTTT; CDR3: CASSHAQQGTSNQPQHF
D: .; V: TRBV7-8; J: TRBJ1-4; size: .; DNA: TGTGCCAGCAGCTTACCAATCCAGGGTGGAGCTAATGAAAAACTGTTTTTT; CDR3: CASSLPIQGGANEKLFF
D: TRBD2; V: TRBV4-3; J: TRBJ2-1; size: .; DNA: TGCGCCAGCAGCCAAGAGGCTAGCGGGGGGATAAATGAGCAGTTCTTC; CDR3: CASSQEASGGINEQFF
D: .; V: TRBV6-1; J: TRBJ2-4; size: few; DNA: TGTGCCAGCAACGAGGGCCTAAAAAACATTCAGTACTTC; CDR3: CASNEGLKNIQYF
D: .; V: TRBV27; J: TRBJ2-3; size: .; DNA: TGTGCCAGCAGTTTGTTAGCGCCTAGCACAGATACGCAGTATTTT; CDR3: CASSLLAPSTDTQYF
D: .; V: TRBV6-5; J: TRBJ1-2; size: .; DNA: TGTGCCAGCAGCCCCCTGCATGTAGGAGGCTATGGCTACACCTTC; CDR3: CASSPLHVGGYGYTF
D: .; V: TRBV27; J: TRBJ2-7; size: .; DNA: TGTGCCAGCAGTTTAGTGGGGGCCCCCAACGAGCAGTACTTC; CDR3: CASSLVGAPNEQYF
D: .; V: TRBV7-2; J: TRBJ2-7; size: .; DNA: TGTGCCAGCAGCTACCCAGGGTTGGCCTACGAGCAGTACTTC; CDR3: CASSYPGLAYEQYF
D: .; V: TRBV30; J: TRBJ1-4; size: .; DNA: TGTGCCTGGCAACTTGTAGGGGGGGCAACTAATGAAAAACTGTTTTTT; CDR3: CAWQLVGGATNEKLFF
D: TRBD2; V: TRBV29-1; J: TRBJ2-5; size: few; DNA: TGCAGCGTTGATAGCCTAGCGGACCAAGAGACCCAGTACTTC; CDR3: CSVDSLADQETQYF
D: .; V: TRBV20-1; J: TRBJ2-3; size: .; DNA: TGCAGTGCAGAAGAGACAGATACGCAGTATTTT; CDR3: CSAEETDTQYF
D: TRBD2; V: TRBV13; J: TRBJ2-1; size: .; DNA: TGTGCCAGCAGCTCGCCGACGCTAGCGGGAGTCGGTGAGCAGTTCTTC; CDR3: CASSSPTLAGVGEQFF
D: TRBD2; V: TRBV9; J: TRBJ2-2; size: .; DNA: TGTGCCAGCAGCCCGAGGTTAGCTAGCGGGAACACCGGGGAGCTGTTTTTT; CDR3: CASSPRLASGNTGELFF
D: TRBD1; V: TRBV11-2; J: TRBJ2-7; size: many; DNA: TGTGCCAGCAGCCTCCGGGACAGGGCCTACGAGCAGTACTTC; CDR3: CASSLRDRAYEQYF
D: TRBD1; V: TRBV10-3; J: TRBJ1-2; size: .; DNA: TGTGCCATCACCGGACAGGGGGCTGACTATGGCTACACCTTC; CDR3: CAITGQGADYGYTF
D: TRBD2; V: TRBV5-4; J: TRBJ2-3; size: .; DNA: TGTGCCAGCAGCTTCGGACTAGCGGGTTCCCTACAGTATTTT; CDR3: CASSFGLAGSLQYF
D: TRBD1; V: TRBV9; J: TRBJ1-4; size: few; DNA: TGTGCCAGCAGCGTAGGAAGGACAGGGGGCTATGGTGAAAAACTGTTTTTT; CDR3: CASSVGRTGGYGEKLFF
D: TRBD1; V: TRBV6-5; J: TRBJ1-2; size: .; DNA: TGTGCCAGCAGTTCCTACAGGGGTGGCTACACCTTC; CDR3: CASSSYRGGYTF
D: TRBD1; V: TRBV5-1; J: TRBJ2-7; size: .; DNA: TGCGCCAGCAGCCCGGTGACAGGGGCTCGAGAGCAGTACTTC; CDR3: CASSPVTGAREQYF
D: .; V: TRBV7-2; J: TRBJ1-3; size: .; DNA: TGTGCCAGCAGCCGCGGGGGCAGCGTCTCTGGAAACACCATATATTTT; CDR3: CASSRGGSVSGNTIYF
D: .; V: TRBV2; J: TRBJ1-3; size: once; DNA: TGTGCCAGCAACAATCTCCAGAACCGGCCCCGCCGAGGAGACACCATATATTTT; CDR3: CASNNLQNRPRRGDTIYF
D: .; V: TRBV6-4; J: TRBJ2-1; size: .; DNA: TGTGCCAGCAGCCTAGAATTGGATCCCAATGAGCAGTTCTTC; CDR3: CASSLELDPNEQFF
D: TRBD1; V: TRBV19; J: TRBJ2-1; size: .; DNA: TGTGCCAGTAGTAGAGAGGGACAGGGGGCCTACAATGAGCAGTTCTTC; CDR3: CASSREGQGAYNEQFF
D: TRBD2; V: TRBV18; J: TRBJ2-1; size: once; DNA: TGTGCCAGCTCACCCGAGGGACTAGCGGAGCAGTTCTTC; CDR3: CASSPEGLAEQFF
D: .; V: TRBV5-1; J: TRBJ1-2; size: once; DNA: TGCGCCAGCAGGTTACACGAAGCTAACTATGGCTACACCTTC; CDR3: CASRLHEANYGYTF
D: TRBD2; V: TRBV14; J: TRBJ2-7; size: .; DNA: TGTGCCAGCAGCTCGTTGTGGCGGGGGGCCCCCTACGAGCAGTACTTC; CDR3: CASSSLWRGAPYEQYF
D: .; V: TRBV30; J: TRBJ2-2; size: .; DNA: TGTGCCTGGACCAGGGACACCGGGGAGCTGTTTTTT; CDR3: CAWTRDTGELFF
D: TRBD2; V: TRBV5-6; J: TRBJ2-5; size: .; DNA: TGTGCCAGCAGCTTAGAAGCGGGGGAAGAGACCCAGTACTTC; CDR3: CASSLEAGEETQYF